The 3 T cell receptor beta chains reported below all come from one sample, sequenced in a study of T cell responses to AZD1222 COVID-19 vaccine (dated by TCRdb to the early 2020s). This sample's time point label indicates: about 28 days (+/-7) after the second vaccine dose. The library came from the immunoSEQ multiplex PCR assay. TCRdb obtained this table from immuneACCESS and retained in-frame rearrangements with V and J assigned. These tables miss some clones; where compared with another copy, unresolved V genes account for less than half of the shortfall, and the remainder is unexplained. Present in this sample are under 130,000 clones, roughly 89% of which were seen just once. In total, the top ten clones hold approximately 40% of the sample. Source: peripheral blood, taken 28 days after the second AZD1222 dose. All receptors come from an adult who received the AZD1222 COVID-19 vaccine.

This chain uses TRBV14 with TRBJ2-2; TRBD2 might be the D (5 bases). Germline V lookup: CDR1 SGHDN, CDR2 FVKESK. Deletions cut 5 bases from V and 6 bases from J, with 25 bases between. The CDR3 consists of 18 residues. CDR3 residues: CASSMTRGSVGSSGELFF. The CDR3 DNA is TGTGCCAGCAGCATGACCCGGGGTTCCGTCGGGTCTTCCGGGGAGCTGTTTTTT.

This sequence joins TRBV7-2 and TRBJ2-7, with 10 positions matching TRBD1. This CDR3 has 15 amino acids. CDR1 and CDR2 (germline): SGHTA, FQGNSA. The trim removed 0 bases at V and 6 bases at J, leaving 5 bases unmatched. The CDR3 reads CASSLAPGQGTEQYF. CDR3 coding DNA: TGTGCCAGCAGCTTAGCCCCGGGACAGGGGACCGAGCAGTACTTC.

The gene calls are TRBV29-1 and TRBJ2-1, with no clear D. The CDR3 covers 13 residues. Trimming took off 4 bases at V and 1 base at J, with 8 bases between the two ends. CDR1 and CDR2 (germline): SQVTM, ANQGSEA. The CDR3 DNA reads TGCAGCGTTGCGCAGGCTTCCTACAATGAGCAGTTCTTC. It encodes CSVAQASYNEQFF.